This entry concerns a single T cell receptor beta chain. This entry comes from a study of memory CD4+ T cells and cytomegalovirus serostatus. Study information: This sample comes from healthy Belgian adults, fewer than ten CMV seropositive, about 25 seronegative.

Single viable CD3+CD4+CD8-CD45RO+ cells were sorted as the memory CD4+ T cells. Serum IgG to CMV pp150, pp28, p38 and p52 defined serostatus. The germline CDR1 and CDR2 sequences are SGHDT and YYEEEE. The CDR3 extends over 15 amino acids. V gave up 2 bases and J gave up 8 bases, with 17 bases separating them. The assay was immunoSEQ multiplex PCR, and TCRdb's table has in-frame clones only and misses some. The table lists 40,000 to 55,000 clones, over 65% of them singletons. Sequenced material: memory CD4+ T cells from blood. V gene TRBV5-6 combines with J gene TRBJ1-3; D might be TRBD1 (5 bases). The source of this sequence is an adult in good health and CMV-seronegative. The CDR3 loop reads CASSFPDTRGDTIYF. The CDR3 bases are TGTGCCAGCAGCTTCCCCGACACCCGAGGGGACACCATATATTTT.